Included here is one T cell receptor beta chain sequence, with context. This entry is derived from a study of control samples from healthy donors and cancer patients. Libraries were prepared by immunoSEQ multiplex PCR; TCRdb keeps only in-frame clonotypes and omits some of them. The sample holds roughly 14,000 clones, 60% to 85% seen once. The sequencing sample was made of formalin-fixed, paraffin-embedded tissue. The clonotype was recovered from a female donor with lung cancer.

CDR3 DNA sequence: TGTGCCAGCAGCTTAACCCCTGGGACGGGAGGCACAGATACGCAGTATTTT. Residues: CASSLTPGTGGTDTQYF. This sequence joins TRBV7-3 and TRBJ2-3; possibly TRBD2 for D (6 bases). Germline lookup yields CDR1 SGHTA and CDR2 FQGTGA. This CDR3 has 17 residues. Trimming cost V 0 bases and J 1 base, with 14 bases left between them.